This T cell receptor beta chain was sequenced in a study of CD8 T cells in ankylosing spondylitis. Germline loops: CDR1 DFQATT, CDR2 SNEGSKA (reference sequence). This CDR3 comprises 11 residues. V gave up 5 bases and J gave up 5 bases; unmatched junction bases: 2. Quantitative molecular-barcoded 5'-RACE generated the TCR beta libraries. TCRdb re-analysed the 5' RACE reads in MiXCR, keeping a single row per CDR3 protein. The sample consists of around 150,000 distinct CDR3 sequences, 40% to 50% of them appearing once. The chain couples TRBV20-1 to TRBJ1-1, with 7 bases that match TRBD1. Sequencing was done on a sample of synovial fluid, either unsorted or a sorted T cell fraction (not recorded which). This TCR was recovered from a male donor with ankylosing spondylitis. This CDR3 is CSAAQGTEAFF. The DNA for the CDR3 is TGCAGTGCTGCACAGGGGACTGAAGCTTTCTTT.